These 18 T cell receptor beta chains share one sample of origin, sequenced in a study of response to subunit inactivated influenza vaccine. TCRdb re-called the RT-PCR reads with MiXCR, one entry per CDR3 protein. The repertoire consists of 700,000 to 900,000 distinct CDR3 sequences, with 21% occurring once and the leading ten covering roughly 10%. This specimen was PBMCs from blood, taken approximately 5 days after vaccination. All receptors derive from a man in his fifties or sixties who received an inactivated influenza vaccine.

The CDR3 loop reads CASTARDRGEYEQFF. DNA of the CDR3: TGTGCCAGCACGGCCCGGGACAGGGGAGAGTATGAGCAGTTCTTC. The rearrangement links TRBV12-3 or TRBV12-4 to TRBJ2-1; 10 bases align to TRBD1. This CDR3 is 15 amino acids long. The junction had 11 bases not matched to a gene; V was cut back by 7 bases and J by 8 bases.

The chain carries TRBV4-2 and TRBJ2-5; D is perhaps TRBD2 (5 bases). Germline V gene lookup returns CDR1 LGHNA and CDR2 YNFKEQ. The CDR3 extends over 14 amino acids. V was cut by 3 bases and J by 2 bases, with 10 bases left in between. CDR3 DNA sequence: TGTGCCAGCAGCCAGTCCGCGGGTCAAGAGACCCAGTACTTC. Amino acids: CASSQSAGQETQYF.

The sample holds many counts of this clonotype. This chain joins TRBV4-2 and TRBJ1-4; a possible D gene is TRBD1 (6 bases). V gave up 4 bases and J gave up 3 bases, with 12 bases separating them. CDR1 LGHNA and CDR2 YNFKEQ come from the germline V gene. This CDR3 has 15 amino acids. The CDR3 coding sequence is TGTGCCAGCAGCCTCATACAGGGACCTAATGAAAAACTGTTTTTT. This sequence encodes CASSLIQGPNEKLFF.

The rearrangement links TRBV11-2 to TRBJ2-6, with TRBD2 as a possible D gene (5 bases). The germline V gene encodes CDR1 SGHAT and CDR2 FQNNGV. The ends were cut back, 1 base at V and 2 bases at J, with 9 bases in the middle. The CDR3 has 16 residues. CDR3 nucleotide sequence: TGTGCCAGCAGCTTAGGACGGAGGACTGGGGCCAACGTCCTGACTTTC. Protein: CASSLGRRTGANVLTF.

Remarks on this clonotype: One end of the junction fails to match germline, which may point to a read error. The CDR3 spells CAWRRGSTNTQYF. CDR3 bases: TGTGCCTGGAGACGCGGTTCCACAAATACGCAGTATTTT. The V gene is TRBV30, the J gene TRBJ2-3; D is uncertain. The CDR3 extends over 13 amino acids. The germline CDR1 and CDR2 sequences are GTSNPN and SVGIG (reference sequence).

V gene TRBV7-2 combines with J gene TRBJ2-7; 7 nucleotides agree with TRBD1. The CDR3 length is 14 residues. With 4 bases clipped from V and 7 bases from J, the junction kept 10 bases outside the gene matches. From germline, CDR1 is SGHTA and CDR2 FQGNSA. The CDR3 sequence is CASSSDRRHQEQYF. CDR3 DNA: TGTGCCAGCAGCTCGGACAGGCGACACCAGGAGCAGTACTTC. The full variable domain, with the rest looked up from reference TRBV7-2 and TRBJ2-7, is GAGVSQSPSNKVTEKGKDVELRCDPISGHTALYWYRQSLGQGLEFLIYFQGNSAPDKSGLPSDRFSAERTGGSVSTLTIQRTQQEDSAVYLCASSSDRRHQEQYFGPGTRLTVT.

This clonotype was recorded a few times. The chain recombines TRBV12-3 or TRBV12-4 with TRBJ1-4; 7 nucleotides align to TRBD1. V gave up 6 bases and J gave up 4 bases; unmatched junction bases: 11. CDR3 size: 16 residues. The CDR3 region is CASRGSPGQINEKLFF. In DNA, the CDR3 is TGTGCCAGCAGGGGATCCCCGGGACAGATTAATGAAAAACTGTTTTTT.

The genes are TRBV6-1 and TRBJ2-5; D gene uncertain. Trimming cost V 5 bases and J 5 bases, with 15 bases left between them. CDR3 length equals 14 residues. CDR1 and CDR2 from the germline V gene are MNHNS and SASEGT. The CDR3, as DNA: TGTGCCAGCAGTCCCAGCTTAGCAGGCGAGACCCAGTACTTC. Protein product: CASSPSLAGETQYF.

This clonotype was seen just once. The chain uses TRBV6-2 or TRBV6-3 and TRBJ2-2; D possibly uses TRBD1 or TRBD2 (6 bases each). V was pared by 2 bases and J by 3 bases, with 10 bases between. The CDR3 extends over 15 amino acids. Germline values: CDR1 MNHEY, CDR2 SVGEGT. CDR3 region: CASSYVGGDTGELFF. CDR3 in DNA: TGTGCCAGCAGTTACGTGGGGGGCGACACCGGGGAGCTGTTTTTT.

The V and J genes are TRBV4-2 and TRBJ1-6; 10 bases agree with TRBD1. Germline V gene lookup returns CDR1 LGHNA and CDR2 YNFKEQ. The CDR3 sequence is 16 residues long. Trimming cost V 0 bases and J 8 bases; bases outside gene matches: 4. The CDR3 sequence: CASSQDPGTGDSPLHF. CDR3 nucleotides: TGTGCCAGCAGCCAAGATCCCGGGACAGGGGATTCACCCCTCCACTTT.

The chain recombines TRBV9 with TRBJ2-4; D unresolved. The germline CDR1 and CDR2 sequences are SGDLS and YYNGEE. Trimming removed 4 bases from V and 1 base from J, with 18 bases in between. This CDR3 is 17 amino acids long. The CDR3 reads CASSLTDFPGAKNIQYF. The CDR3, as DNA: TGTGCCAGCAGCCTTACCGACTTCCCCGGGGCCAAAAACATTCAGTACTTC.

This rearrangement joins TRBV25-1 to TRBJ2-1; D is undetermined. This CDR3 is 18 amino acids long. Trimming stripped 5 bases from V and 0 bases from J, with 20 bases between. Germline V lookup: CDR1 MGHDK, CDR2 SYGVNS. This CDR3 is CASSTSYKSLGSYNEQFF. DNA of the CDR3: TGTGCCAGCAGTACCTCATACAAATCCCTGGGCTCCTACAATGAGCAGTTCTTC.

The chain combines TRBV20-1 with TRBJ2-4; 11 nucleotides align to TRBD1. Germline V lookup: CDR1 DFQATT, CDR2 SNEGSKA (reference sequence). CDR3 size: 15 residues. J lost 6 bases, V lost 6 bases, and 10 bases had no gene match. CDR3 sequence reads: CSAAGSGTGGNIQYF. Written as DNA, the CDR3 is TGCAGTGCCGCGGGCTCCGGGACAGGGGGAAACATTCAGTACTTC.

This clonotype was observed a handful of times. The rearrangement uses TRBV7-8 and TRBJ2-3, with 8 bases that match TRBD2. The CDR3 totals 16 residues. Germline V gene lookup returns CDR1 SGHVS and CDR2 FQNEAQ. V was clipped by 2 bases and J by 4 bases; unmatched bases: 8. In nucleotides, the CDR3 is TGTGCCAGCAGCTTATATCATGCCGGGGGGGCAGATACGCAGTATTTT. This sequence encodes CASSLYHAGGADTQYF.

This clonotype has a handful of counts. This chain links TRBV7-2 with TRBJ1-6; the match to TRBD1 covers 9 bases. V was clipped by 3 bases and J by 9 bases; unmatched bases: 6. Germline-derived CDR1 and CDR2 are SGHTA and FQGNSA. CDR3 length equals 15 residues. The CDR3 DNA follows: TGTGCCAGCAGCTTGGCAGGACAGGGGACTTCACCCCTCCACTTT. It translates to CASSLAGQGTSPLHF. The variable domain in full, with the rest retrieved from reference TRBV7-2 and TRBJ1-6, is GAGVSQSPSNKVTEKGKDVELRCDPISGHTALYWYRQSLGQGLEFLIYFQGNSAPDKSGLPSDRFSAERTGGSVSTLTIQRTQQEDSAVYLCASSLAGQGTSPLHFGNGTRLTVT.

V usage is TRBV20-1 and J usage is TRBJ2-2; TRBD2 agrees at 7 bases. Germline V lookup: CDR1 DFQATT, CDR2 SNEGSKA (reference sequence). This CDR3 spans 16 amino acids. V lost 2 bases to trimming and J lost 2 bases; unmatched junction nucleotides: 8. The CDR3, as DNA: TGCAGTGCTAGAAACCTGGTAGCGGGTAACACCGGGGAGCTGTTTTTT. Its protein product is CSARNLVAGNTGELFF.

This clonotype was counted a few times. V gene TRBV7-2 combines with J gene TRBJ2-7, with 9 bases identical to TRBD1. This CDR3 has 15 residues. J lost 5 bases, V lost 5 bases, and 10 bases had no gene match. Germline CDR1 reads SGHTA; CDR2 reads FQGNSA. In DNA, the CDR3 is TGTGCCAGCAGCGCCTACAGGGGGCGGTGGAACGAGCAGTACTTC. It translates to CASSAYRGRWNEQYF.

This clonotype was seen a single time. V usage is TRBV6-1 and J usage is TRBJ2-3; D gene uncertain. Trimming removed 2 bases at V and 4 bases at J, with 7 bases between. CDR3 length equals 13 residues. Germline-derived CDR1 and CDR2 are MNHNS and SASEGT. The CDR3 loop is CASSERVSDTQYF. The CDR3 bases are TGTGCCAGCAGTGAAAGGGTGTCAGATACGCAGTATTTT.